The clone carrying this T cell receptor beta chain was observed many times. The data derive from a study of response to subunit inactivated influenza vaccine. TCRdb redid the calling of the RT-PCR reads with MiXCR, one entry per CDR3 protein. The sample consists of some 600,000 distinct CDR3 sequences, 14% of them appearing once. The CDR3 loop spans 18 amino acids. V was shortened by 3 bases and J by 8 bases, with 25 bases between the two germline ends. Germline V gene lookup returns CDR1 SGHVS and CDR2 FQNEAQ. Sequenced material: PBMCs from blood, taken 14 to 15 days before vaccination. This TCR came from a man between 45 and 60 years old who received an inactivated influenza vaccine. The rearrangement uses TRBV7-8 and TRBJ1-4; D is possibly TRBD1 (5 bases). This chain's CDR3 is CASSFQHQGAGRREKLFF. The CDR3 region has the DNA TGTGCCAGCAGCTTCCAGCATCAGGGTGCAGGGAGGAGGGAAAAACTGTTTTTT.